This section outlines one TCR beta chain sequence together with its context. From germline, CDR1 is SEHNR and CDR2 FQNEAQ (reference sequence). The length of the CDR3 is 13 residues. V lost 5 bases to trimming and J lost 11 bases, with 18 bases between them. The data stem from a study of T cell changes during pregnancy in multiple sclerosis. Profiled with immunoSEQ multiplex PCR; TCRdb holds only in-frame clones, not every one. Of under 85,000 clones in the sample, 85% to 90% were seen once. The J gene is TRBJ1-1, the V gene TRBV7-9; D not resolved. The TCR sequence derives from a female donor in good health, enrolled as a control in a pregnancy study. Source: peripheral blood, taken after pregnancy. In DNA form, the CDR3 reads TGTGCCAGCAGCCGCCAGAATGCCCCCTCCGCTTTCTTT. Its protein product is CASSRQNAPSAFF. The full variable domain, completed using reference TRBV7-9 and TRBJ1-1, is DTGVSQNPRHKITKRGQNVTFRCDPISEHNRLYWYRQTLGQGPEFLTYFQNEAQLEKSRLLSDRFSAERPKGSFSTLEIQRTEQGDSAMYLCASSRQNAPSAFFGQGTRLTVV.